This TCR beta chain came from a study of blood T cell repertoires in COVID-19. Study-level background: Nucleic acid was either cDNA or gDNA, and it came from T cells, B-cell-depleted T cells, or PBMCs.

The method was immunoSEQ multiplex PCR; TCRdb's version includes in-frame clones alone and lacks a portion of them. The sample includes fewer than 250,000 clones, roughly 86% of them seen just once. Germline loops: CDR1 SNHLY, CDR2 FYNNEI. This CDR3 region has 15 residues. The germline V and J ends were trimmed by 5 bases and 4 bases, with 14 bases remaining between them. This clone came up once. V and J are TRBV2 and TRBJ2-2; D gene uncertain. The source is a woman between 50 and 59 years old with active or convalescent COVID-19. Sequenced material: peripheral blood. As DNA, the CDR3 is TGTGCCAGCAGTCAGATGGTCCTCGTCACCGGGGAGCTGTTTTTT. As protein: CASSQMVLVTGELFF.